This T cell receptor (beta chain) was recorded in a study of shared clonotypes between healthy human individuals. Sequenced by immunoSEQ multiplex PCR; TCRdb stores in-frame clones only, minus some. The profile shows some 1,400,000 clones, roughly 96% of them singletons. CDR3 length: 11 residues. Germline assignment: CDR1 SEHNR and CDR2 FQNEAQ (reference sequence). Trimming stripped 5 bases from V and 5 bases from J, with 4 bases between. Only a few counts were recorded for this clone. This rearrangement joins TRBV7-9 to TRBJ1-3; D unclear. This receptor was taken from a man in his thirties or forties in good health. Sequenced: naive CD4+ T cells sorted from blood. The subset is: CD45RA+ positively selected. This CDR3 is CASSERNTIYF. The DNA of the CDR3 is TGTGCCAGCAGCGAAAGAAACACCATATATTTT.